One and the same sample provided the 24 T cell receptor beta chains below, sequenced in a study of shared clonotypes between healthy human individuals. Produced via immunoSEQ multiplex PCR; TCRdb's table is partial and in-frame only. The sample has a few million clones; around 95% are singletons. The sequenced material came from naive CD4+ T cells sorted from blood. This sample's subset: CD45RA+ positively selected. The origin of the receptors is a man between 18 and 29 years old in good health.

The gene calls are TRBV10-3 and TRBJ2-1; D is unclear. The CDR3 has 12 residues. Germline V gene lookup returns CDR1 ENHRY and CDR2 SYGVKD. Trimming took off 5 bases at V and 6 bases at J, with 8 bases between the two ends. The CDR3 nucleotides read TGTGCCATCAGTTCCACCCTCAATGAGCAGTTCTTC. Amino acids: CAISSTLNEQFF.

This clone was picked up one time. This chain links TRBV6-1 with TRBJ2-5, with D maybe TRBD2 (6 bases). Trimming removed 0 bases from V and 4 bases from J, with 12 bases in between. In germline, CDR1 is MNHNS, CDR2 SASEGT. The CDR3 has 15 amino acids. The CDR3 reads CASSEAGGPTETQYF. In nucleotides, the CDR3 is TGTGCCAGCAGTGAAGCGGGAGGCCCTACAGAGACCCAGTACTTC.

The rearrangement links TRBV19 to TRBJ2-7, with D possibly TRBD1 on 5 matching bases. The CDR3 extends over 15 amino acids. Germline assignment: CDR1 LNHDA and CDR2 SQIVND (reference sequence). V dropped 5 bases and J dropped 3 bases, with 17 bases sitting between them. As DNA, the CDR3 is TGTGCCAGTAGTTCCCGATTTACAGGTCTCTACGAGCAGTACTTC. It is translated as CASSSRFTGLYEQYF.

This clone was seen only once. The same CDR3 also results from other DNA sequences found in this sample. The gene calls are TRBV18 and TRBJ2-3, with 7 positions matching TRBD1. The junction had 4 bases not matched to a gene; V was cut back by 4 bases and J by 6 bases. Germline CDR1 KGHSH, CDR2 LQKENI. The CDR3 consists of 13 residues. The CDR3 loop reads CASSRDRADTQYF. The CDR3 coding sequence is TGTGCCAGCTCACGCGACAGGGCCGATACGCAGTATTTT.

The gene calls are TRBV7-9 and TRBJ2-1; TRBD2 matches 9 bases. The CDR3 extends over 16 amino acids. Germline loops: CDR1 SEHNR, CDR2 FQNEAQ (reference sequence). Trimming took 5 bases from V and 1 from J; bases not matched to a gene: 6. CDR3 amino acids: CASSDDSGRSYNEQFF. CDR3 DNA: TGTGCCAGCAGCGACGATAGCGGGAGATCCTACAATGAGCAGTTCTTC.

The V gene is TRBV11-2, the J gene TRBJ2-1; D ambiguous. Germline lookup yields CDR1 SGHAT and CDR2 FQNNGV. This CDR3 has 14 amino acids. Trimming left V 5 bases short and J 5 bases short, with 13 bases between. Written as DNA, the CDR3 is TGTGCCAGCAGCCTAATCAGACTGCACAATGAGCAGTTCTTC. It yields the protein CASSLIRLHNEQFF.

In this sample, this clone turned up once. This chain links TRBV6-5 with TRBJ2-7; D may correspond to TRBD1 or TRBD2 (5 bases each). V was pared by 2 bases and J by 3 bases, with 11 bases between. Germline V gene lookup returns CDR1 MNHEY and CDR2 SVGAGI. The CDR3 loop spans 14 amino acids. The CDR3 reads CASSYEKRGYEQYF. CDR3 sequence (DNA): TGTGCCAGCAGTTACGAGAAGAGGGGCTACGAGCAGTACTTC.

This chain joins TRBV6-1 and TRBJ2-3; 10 bases agree with TRBD1. The CDR3 is 14 residues long. The V and J ends lost 6 bases and 3 bases, in that order; junction bases with no gene match: 3. The V gene's germline CDR1 is MNHNS and CDR2 SASEGT. The CDR3 reads CASRTGGITDTQYF. The CDR3 nucleotides read TGTGCCAGCAGGACAGGGGGCATAACAGATACGCAGTATTTT.

Regarding this clone: This same CDR3 is encoded by further DNA sequences in the sample. The chain recombines TRBV7-9 with TRBJ1-2, with 8 bases aligning to TRBD1. CDR1 is SEHNR, CDR2 FQNEAQ, per germline (reference sequence). J was trimmed by 2 bases and V by 5 bases; bases with no gene match: 4. This CDR3 comprises 14 residues. The DNA of the CDR3 is TGTGCCAGCAGCCTTACAGGGGGAAACTATGGCTACACCTTC. It yields the protein CASSLTGGNYGYTF.

The V and J genes are TRBV6-6 and TRBJ1-6; D uncertain. Trimming cost V 2 bases and J 8 bases, with 13 bases left between them. The CDR3 totals 15 residues. Germline V CDR1 and CDR2: MNHNY, SVGAGI (reference sequence). As DNA, the CDR3 is TGTGCCAGCAGTTACAACGGCCTGCACGATTCACCCCTCCACTTT. Residues: CASSYNGLHDSPLHF.

The chain employs TRBV5-5 and TRBJ1-1, with D uncertain. The CDR3 is 14 amino acids. Trimming removed 0 bases from V and 1 base from J, with 7 bases in between. Germline CDR1 is SGHKS and CDR2 is YYEKEE (reference sequence). The CDR3 nucleotides read TGTGCCAGCAGCTTGGCGACACCGAACACTGAAGCTTTCTTT. Protein sequence: CASSLATPNTEAFF.

This clone came up once. The chain combines TRBV27 with TRBJ2-3, with D perhaps TRBD1 (6 bases). Per the germline V gene, CDR1 is MNHEY and CDR2 is SMNVEV (reference sequence). V lost 6 bases, J lost 6 bases, and 16 bases lay in between. The CDR3 extends over 14 amino acids. DNA for the CDR3: TGTGCCAGCAGGTCAGGGGCTTTGGGGGATACGCAGTATTTT. This gives the protein CASRSGALGDTQYF.

The rearrangement uses TRBV30 and TRBJ2-7; TRBD2 might be the D (6 bases). The CDR3 runs 16 residues. Trimming took 1 base from V and 0 from J, leaving 16 bases between them. Germline V gives CDR1 GTSNPN, CDR2 SVGIG (reference sequence). CDR3 DNA sequence: TGTGCCTGGAGTGGGCGGGGACGGGGACTCTCCTACGAGCAGTACTTC. This codes for CAWSGRGRGLSYEQYF.

The V and J genes are TRBV5-4 and TRBJ1-1, with 8 bases fitting TRBD1. This CDR3 contains 14 residues. Germline assignment: CDR1 SGHNT and CDR2 YYREEE (reference sequence). The V and J ends lost 3 bases and 6 bases, in that order; junction bases with no gene match: 7. CDR3 protein: CASSWTGSGAEAFF. The DNA for the CDR3 is TGTGCCAGCAGCTGGACAGGGTCGGGGGCTGAAGCTTTCTTT.

In its sample, this clone was seen once. The chain is built from TRBV27 and TRBJ2-7, with D possibly being TRBD2 (6 bases). The length of the CDR3 is 13 residues. Germline V gene data show CDR1 as MNHEY and CDR2 as SMNVEV (reference sequence). The chain's CDR3 is CVPLRGPSYEQYF. CDR3 in DNA: TGTGTCCCCCTGCGGGGACCCTCCTACGAGCAGTACTTC.

The chain uses TRBV5-4 and TRBJ2-7; D gene unclear. Germline CDR1 SGHNT, CDR2 YYREEE (reference sequence). The CDR3 extends over 16 amino acids. V lost 3 bases and J 3 bases, leaving 19 bases between the germline ends. The CDR3 coding sequence is TGTGCCAGCAGCTCCTCCCCAATGCCCCCGGGCTACGAGCAGTACTTC. Translation: CASSSSPMPPGYEQYF.

V is TRBV5-1 and J is TRBJ2-2, with D maybe TRBD1 (6 bases). V lost 0 bases and J lost 9, with 12 bases in between. The CDR3 is 14 residues long. In germline, CDR1 is SGHRS, CDR2 YFSETQ. CDR3 residues: CASSLVLGDRELFF. CDR3 in DNA: TGCGCCAGCAGCTTGGTATTAGGGGACAGGGAGCTGTTTTTT.

This chain joins TRBV7-2 and TRBJ2-5; 9 bases are shared with TRBD1. CDR1 and CDR2 (germline): SGHTA, FQGNSA. Trimming at V came to 5 bases and at J to 2 bases, leaving 6 bases not matched to a gene. The CDR3 is 15 amino acids. CDR3 sequence (DNA): TGTGCCAGCAGCCGCCTGGGACAGGGACAAGAGACCCAGTACTTC. Residues: CASSRLGQGQETQYF.

The chain uses TRBV30 and TRBJ2-5; D may be TRBD1 (5 bases). Per the germline V gene, CDR1 is GTSNPN and CDR2 is SVGIG (reference sequence). The CDR3 length is 12 residues. Trimming removed 3 bases from V and 5 bases from J, with 10 bases in between. Written as DNA, the CDR3 is TGTGCCTGGAGCTCAGGGTCCGAGACCCAGTACTTC. As protein: CAWSSGSETQYF.

This chain connects TRBV6-5 to TRBJ1-4; D not certain. Germline-derived CDR1 and CDR2 are MNHEY and SVGAGI. V was pared by 7 bases and J by 8 bases, with 17 bases between. The CDR3 runs to 14 residues. The CDR3: CASKYRVGNEKLFF. CDR3 in DNA: TGTGCCAGCAAATACCGGGTAGGGAACGAAAAACTGTTTTTT.

As to this clone: Within the sample, other DNA sequences also encode this same CDR3. The chain combines TRBV7-2 with TRBJ2-7; no clear D. This CDR3 region has 12 residues. V lost 5 bases, J lost 1 base, and 6 bases lay in between. Germline CDR1 reads SGHTA; CDR2 reads FQGNSA. This CDR3 reads CASSPFSYEQYF. The CDR3 nucleotides read TGTGCCAGCAGCCCGTTTTCCTACGAGCAGTACTTC.

The J gene is TRBJ2-7, the V gene TRBV7-2; D call uncertain. Per germline, CDR1 SGHTA and CDR2 FQGNSA. V lost 8 bases and J lost 0, with 14 bases in between. This CDR3 is built from 14 residues. Here the CDR3 reads CASLPWESSYEQYF. CDR3 nucleotide sequence: TGTGCCAGCCTCCCGTGGGAATCCTCCTACGAGCAGTACTTC.

This clone was seen only once. This sequence joins TRBV2 and TRBJ1-2; D remains ambiguous. The V gene lost 2 bases and the J gene lost 1 base, with 8 bases spanning the gap. Germline loops: CDR1 SNHLY, CDR2 FYNNEI. The CDR3 runs 14 residues. The CDR3 here is CASSESAVNYGYTF. The CDR3, as DNA: TGTGCCAGCAGTGAATCGGCGGTTAACTATGGCTACACCTTC.

The chain recombines TRBV5-1 with TRBJ1-2; no firm D call. This CDR3 contains 13 residues. Per germline, CDR1 SGHRS and CDR2 YFSETQ. The germline V and J ends were trimmed by 4 bases and 6 bases, with 13 bases remaining between them. CDR3 loop: CASSIAGVDGYTF. For the CDR3, the DNA is TGCGCCAGCAGCATCGCTGGGGTAGATGGCTACACCTTC.